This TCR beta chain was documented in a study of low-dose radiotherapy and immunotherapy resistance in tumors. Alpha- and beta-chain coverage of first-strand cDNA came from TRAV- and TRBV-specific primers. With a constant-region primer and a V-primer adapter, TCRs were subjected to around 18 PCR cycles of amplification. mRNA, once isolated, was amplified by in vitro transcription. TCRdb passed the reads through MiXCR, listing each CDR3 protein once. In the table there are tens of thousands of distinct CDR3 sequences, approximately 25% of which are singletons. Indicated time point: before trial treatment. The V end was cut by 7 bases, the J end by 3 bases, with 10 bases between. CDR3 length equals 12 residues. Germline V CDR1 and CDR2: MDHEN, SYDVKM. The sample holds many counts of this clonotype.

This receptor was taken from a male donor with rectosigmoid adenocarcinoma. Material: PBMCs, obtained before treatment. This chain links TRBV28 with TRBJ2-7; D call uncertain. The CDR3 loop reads CASTSPHYEQYF. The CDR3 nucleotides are TGTGCCAGCACCTCGCCCCACTACGAGCAGTACTTC.